Sequencing of this TCR beta chain was carried out in a study of chemoradiotherapy in HPV16-positive cancers (dated by TCRdb to the early 2020s). In terms of the full investigation: Candidate HPV-specific T-cell clones and common TCR motifs were defined through functional T-cell assays on cells from a couple of HPV16-positive patients. The study set out to ask whether T-cell immunity against the HPV oncoproteins E6 and E7 changes over the course of chemoradiotherapy and whether that immunity affects survival. The candidate HPV-specific TCRs and motifs were subsequently tracked in TCR repertoires obtained from 70 to 95 patients with HPV-related cancers.

Library creation used the immunoSEQ multiplex PCR assay. Sourced from immuneACCESS, this table was stored by TCRdb with only in-frame sequences that have V and J called. A share of the clones is absent; for the studies checked, an unresolved V gene accounts for under half, and the remainder has no known explanation. Recorded for this sample are tens of thousands of clones; roughly 88% of them occurred a single time. The ten largest clones represent about 5% of the sample. Repertoires were sampled repeatedly over the course of chemoradiotherapy so that clonal expansion in the tumor microenvironment could be followed. Points the paper makes about the study in general: Expansion of candidate HPV-specific clones and E7-related TCR motifs was observed in the tumor microenvironment during treatment, whereas no such expansion was observed for non-HPV-specific T cells. The survival association was reported for HPV16-positive patients, and the functional definition of HPV-specific T cells was derived from only a couple of HPV16-positive patients. In HPV16-positive patients, expansion of HPV-responsive T cells during chemoradiotherapy was associated with improved recurrence-free survival.

From the cysteine up to the phenylalanine, the CDR3 has a length of 13 residues. CDR3 DNA only is kept here, 39 bases in frame from base 1. The germline V gene (reference sequence) supplies CDR1 LNHDA and CDR2 SQIVND. The germline ends are 17 bases apart after V is trimmed by 5 bases and J by 9 bases. This clone was recorded only once. Its antigen is not yet known. No base qualities exist here, and no much larger clone lies one base off it. The chain couples TRBV19 to TRBJ2-7; the D region possibly corresponds to TRBD1 (6 bases align). This specimen consisted of blood, obtained from a patient who underwent chemoradiotherapy. The source of this sequence is a human donor with HPV-associated anogenital cancer. Read as DNA, the sequence is TGTGCCAGTAGTCTTGACAGGTACAACGGGCAGTACTTC. The resulting protein is CASSLDRYNGQYF.